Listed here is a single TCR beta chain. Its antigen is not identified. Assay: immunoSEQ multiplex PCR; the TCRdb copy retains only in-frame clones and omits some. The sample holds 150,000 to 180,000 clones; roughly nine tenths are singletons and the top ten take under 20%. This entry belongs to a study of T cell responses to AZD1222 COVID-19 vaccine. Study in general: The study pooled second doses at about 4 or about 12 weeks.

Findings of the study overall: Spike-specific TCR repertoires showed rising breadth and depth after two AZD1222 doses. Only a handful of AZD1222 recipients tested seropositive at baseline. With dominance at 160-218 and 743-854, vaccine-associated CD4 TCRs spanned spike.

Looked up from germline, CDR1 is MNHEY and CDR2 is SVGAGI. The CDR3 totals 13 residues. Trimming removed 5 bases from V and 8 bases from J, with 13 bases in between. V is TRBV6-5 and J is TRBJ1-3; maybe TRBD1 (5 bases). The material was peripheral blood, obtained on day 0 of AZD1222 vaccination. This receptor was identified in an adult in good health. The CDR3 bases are TGTGCCAGCAGTCGGGGGTTTGTAGACACCATATATTTT. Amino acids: CASSRGFVDTIYF.